The sequence of this TCR beta chain was determined in a study of identical twins. General study results and limits: Carriage of fewer insertions was seen in abundant cord blood beta clonotypes, whereas memory repertoires showed none. The authors noted that invariant MAIT and iNKT cells could partly confound zero-insertion analyses. Instead of following the same donors, the conclusions were based on cross-sectional statistical analysis.

One entry per CDR3 protein results from TCRdb running MiXCR on the 5' RACE reads. The sample consists of approximately 890,000 distinct CDR3 sequences, 10% to 15% of them appearing once. From germline, CDR1 is DFQATT and CDR2 SNEGSKA (reference sequence). After removal of 4 bases from V and 1 base from J, the junction contained 3 bases not matched to a gene. The CDR3 loop spans 14 amino acids. This clonotype was observed a handful of times. Its antigen is as yet unknown. Separately, the same data were catalogued under a study of yellow fever vaccine responses in identical twins. That paper adds: On the reported evidence, twins' vaccine T cell responses seemed partly convergent and partly personalized.

The specimen was PBMCs. V is TRBV20-1 and J is TRBJ2-2; 7 bases line up with TRBD2. The origin of this receptor is a woman under 30 in good health. Here the CDR3 DNA reads TGCAGTGCTAAACCTAGCGGGAACACCGGGGAGCTGTTTTTT. Encoded protein: CSAKPSGNTGELFF.